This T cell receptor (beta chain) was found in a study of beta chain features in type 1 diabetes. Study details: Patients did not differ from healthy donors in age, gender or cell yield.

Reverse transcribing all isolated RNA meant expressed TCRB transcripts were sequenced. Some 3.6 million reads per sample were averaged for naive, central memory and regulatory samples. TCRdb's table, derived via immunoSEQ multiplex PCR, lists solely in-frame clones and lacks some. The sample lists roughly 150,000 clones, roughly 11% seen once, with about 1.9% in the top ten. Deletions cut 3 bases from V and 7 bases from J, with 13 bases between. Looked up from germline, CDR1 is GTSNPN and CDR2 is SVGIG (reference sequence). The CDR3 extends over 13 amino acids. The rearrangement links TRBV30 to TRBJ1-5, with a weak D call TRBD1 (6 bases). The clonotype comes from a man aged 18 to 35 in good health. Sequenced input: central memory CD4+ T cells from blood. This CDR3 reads CAWSQQGGQPQHF. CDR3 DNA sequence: TGTGCCTGGAGCCAACAGGGAGGGCAGCCCCAGCATTTT.